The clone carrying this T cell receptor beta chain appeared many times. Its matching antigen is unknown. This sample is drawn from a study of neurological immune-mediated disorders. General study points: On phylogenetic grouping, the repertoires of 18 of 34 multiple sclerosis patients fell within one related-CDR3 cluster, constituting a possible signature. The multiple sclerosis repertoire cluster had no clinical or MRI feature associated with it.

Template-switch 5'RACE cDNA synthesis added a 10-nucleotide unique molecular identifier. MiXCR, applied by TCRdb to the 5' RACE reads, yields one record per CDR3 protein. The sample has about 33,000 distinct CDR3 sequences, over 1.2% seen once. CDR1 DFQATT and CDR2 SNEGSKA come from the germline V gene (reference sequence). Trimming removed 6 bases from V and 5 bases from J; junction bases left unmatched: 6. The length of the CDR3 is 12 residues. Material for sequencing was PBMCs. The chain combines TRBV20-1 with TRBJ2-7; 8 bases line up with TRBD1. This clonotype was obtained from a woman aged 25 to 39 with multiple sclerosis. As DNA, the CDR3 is TGCAGTGCCGGCAGGGGGCTCAACGAGCAGTACTTC. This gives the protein CSAGRGLNEQYF.